This T cell receptor beta chain emerged from a study of blood T cells in healthy people across ages. The CDR3 totals 15 residues. Germline V CDR1 and CDR2: MGHDK, SYGVNS. It was with a sample-barcoded 5' primer and a J-beta primer mix that a second PCR of about 7 to 12 cycles was run. TCRdb fed the 5' RACE reads into MiXCR, producing one record per CDR3 protein. The sample contains about a million distinct CDR3 sequences, under 50% of which appear only once. This clonotype was picked up one time. The gene calls are TRBV25-1 and TRBJ2-1, with D possibly being TRBD2 (5 bases). The J call may not be correct, given that the DNA end is closer to TRBJ2-7. The source of this sequence is a man aged 30 to 39 in good health. The material sequenced was blood. The CDR3 spells CASSFPGISYNEQYF. CDR3 sequence (DNA): TGTGCCAGCAGTTTTCCGGGGATCTCCTACAATGAGCAGTACTTC.